Presented here are 32 T cell receptor beta chains from one specimen sequenced in a study of cytomegalovirus exposure and HLA in healthy donors. 60 Vbeta and 13 Jbeta primers were used in PCR. Clones were read by immunoSEQ multiplex PCR, and TCRdb kept only the in-frame ones, dropping some. The profile shows around 250,000 clones, 81% of them singletons. Sequencing was done on a sample of PBMCs. Receptors were obtained from a woman aged 60-75 years in good health and CMV-seropositive.

This chain connects TRBV12-5 to TRBJ2-7, with 7 bases matching TRBD1. Germline CDR1 reads LGHNT; CDR2 reads FRNRAP. This CDR3 has 13 amino acids. Trimming cost V 7 bases and J 5 bases; bases outside gene matches: 8. CDR3 nucleotides: TGTGCTAGTGCCCTAACCCAGGGGGACGAGCAGTACTTC. This codes for CASALTQGDEQYF. Drawing the rest from reference TRBV12-5 and TRBJ2-7, the complete variable domain is DARVTQTPRHKVTEMGQEVTMRCQPILGHNTVFWYRQTMMQGLELLAYFRNRAPLDDSGMPKDRFSAEMPDATLATLKIQPSEPRDSAVYFCASALTQGDEQYFGPGTRLTVT.

V and J are TRBV4-2 and TRBJ1-1; 9 bases match TRBD1. V gave up 2 bases and J gave up 0 bases; unmatched junction bases: 10. The CDR3 sequence is 18 residues long. Germline V gene data show CDR1 as LGHNA and CDR2 as YNFKEQ. The CDR3 loop is CASSQPRDRVPMNTEAFF. In DNA, the CDR3 is TGTGCCAGCAGCCAACCCCGGGACAGGGTCCCAATGAACACTGAAGCTTTCTTT.

This clone was seen once. The V gene is TRBV29-1, the J gene TRBJ2-3, with TRBD1 as a possible D gene (5 bases). The CDR3 covers 12 residues. Trimming shortened V by 6 bases and J by 1 base, and 8 bases separated the two germline ends. In germline, CDR1 is SQVTM, CDR2 ANQGSEA. The CDR3 nucleotides are TGCAGCGTGAAACAGGGCACAGATACGCAGTATTTT. Encoded protein: CSVKQGTDTQYF.

Comments on this clone: No conserved phenylalanine or tryptophan ends this CDR3, so it is likely a read error. This sequence joins TRBV5-1 and TRBJ2-3, with 8 nucleotides matching TRBD1. J gave up 0 bases and V 4 bases, and 10 bases lay outside the gene matches. Looked up from germline, CDR1 is SGHRS and CDR2 is YFSETQ. CDR3 length equals 17 residues. CDR3 nucleotides: TGCGCCAGCAGCCGTACCGGACAGGGTTCCAGCACAGATACGCAGTATCTT. It codes for CASSRTGQGSSTDTQYL.

The rearrangement uses TRBV5-4 and TRBJ1-4; the D gene is possibly TRBD1 (6 bases). The CDR3 totals 17 residues. Trimming removed 2 bases from V and 1 base from J, with 15 bases in between. CDR1 is SGHNT and CDR2 is YYREEE in the germline V gene (reference sequence). DNA of the CDR3: TGTGCCAGCAGCTTAGCCAGGGGAAGCGGAACTAATGAAAAACTGTTTTTT. Translating gives CASSLARGSGTNEKLFF.

V usage is TRBV29-1 and J usage is TRBJ1-2; the D gene is possibly TRBD1 (6 bases). Trimming took 4 bases from V and 8 from J, leaving 17 bases between them. CDR3 size: 13 residues. Per germline, CDR1 SQVTM and CDR2 ANQGSEA. Here the CDR3 reads CSVGGTPPVGYTF. CDR3 DNA sequence: TGCAGCGTTGGGGGGACACCCCCGGTCGGCTACACCTTC.

V is TRBV15 and J is TRBJ2-5; D remains unclear. Trimming shortened V by 1 base and J by 5 bases, and 8 bases separated the two germline ends. CDR3 size: 13 residues. Germline V gene data show CDR1 as LNHNV and CDR2 as YYDKDF (reference sequence). Here the CDR3 reads CATSRAVGETQYF. The CDR3 region has the DNA TGTGCCACCAGCAGAGCGGTCGGGGAGACCCAGTACTTC.

Here the CDR3 DNA reads TGCGCCAGCAGCTTGGCGGCTAGCGGGAACCTCTACAATGAGCAGTTCTTC. Translated, it gives CASSLAASGNLYNEQFF. The chain is built from TRBV5-1 and TRBJ2-1; 9 bases fit TRBD2. The germline CDR1 and CDR2 sequences are SGHRS and YFSETQ. This CDR3 spans 17 amino acids. V dropped 0 bases and J dropped 3; count of bases not matched to a gene: 7.

V gene TRBV2 combines with J gene TRBJ2-7; 9 bases are a match to TRBD1. The CDR3 loop spans 14 amino acids. The V and J ends lost 3 bases and 5 bases, in that order; junction bases with no gene match: 5. CDR1 and CDR2 from the germline V gene are SNHLY and FYNNEI. The CDR3 region is CASSDGTGRHEQYF. The CDR3 DNA reads as TGTGCCAGCAGTGATGGGACAGGGCGCCACGAGCAGTACTTC.

The genes are TRBV5-4 and TRBJ1-2, with D unresolved. The CDR3 extends over 13 amino acids. V gave up 0 bases and J gave up 4 bases, with 7 bases separating them. Looked up from germline, CDR1 is SGHNT and CDR2 is YYREEE (reference sequence). The CDR3 loop is CASSLEEFYGYTF. DNA for the CDR3: TGTGCCAGCAGCTTGGAGGAGTTCTATGGCTACACCTTC.

The chain employs TRBV18 and TRBJ2-7, with D maybe TRBD1 (6 bases). Deletions cut 4 bases from V and 3 bases from J, with 19 bases between. CDR3 length: 16 amino acids. Germline V gives CDR1 KGHSH, CDR2 LQKENI. CDR3 sequence reads: CASSRVISGQNYEQYF. The CDR3 DNA sequence: TGTGCCAGCTCACGAGTAATATCGGGACAAAACTACGAGCAGTACTTC.

This clone appeared once. The genes are TRBV19 and TRBJ2-4; D may be TRBD2 (6 bases). Trimming pared 3 bases from V and 3 bases from J, leaving 15 bases between. Per the germline V gene, CDR1 is LNHDA and CDR2 is SQIVND (reference sequence). CDR3 length: 16 amino acids. The CDR3 bases are TGTGCCAGTAGTATTCTTGGGCTAGCGTACAAAAACATTCAGTACTTC. Encoded protein: CASSILGLAYKNIQYF.

The J gene is TRBJ1-5, the V gene TRBV7-9, with a tentative D call TRBD1 (5 bases). The CDR3 is 17 residues long. V gave up 1 base and J gave up 4 bases, with 17 bases separating them. Germline V gene data show CDR1 as SEHNR and CDR2 as FQNEAQ (reference sequence). Here the CDR3 DNA reads TGTGCCAGCAGCTTAGGGACTCGGGGGGGGATAAATCAGCCCCAGCATTTT. Translated: CASSLGTRGGINQPQHF.

The chain carries TRBV4-1 and TRBJ2-3; D not certain. The CDR3 totals 15 residues. Germline V gives CDR1 MGHRA, CDR2 YSYEKL. The V end was cut by 1 base, the J end by 2 bases, with 10 bases between. CDR3 nucleotides: TGCGCCAGCAGCCAAGGTAGCCAGTACACAGATACGCAGTATTTT. Translated, it gives CASSQGSQYTDTQYF.

The chain recombines TRBV6-5 with TRBJ1-2, with D possibly being TRBD1 (5 bases). CDR1 and CDR2 from the germline V gene are MNHEY and SVGAGI. CDR3 length equals 14 residues. The ends were cut back, 0 bases at V and 4 bases at J, with 9 bases in the middle. The CDR3: CASSYSSGAYGYTF. The CDR3, as DNA: TGTGCCAGCAGTTACTCGAGCGGGGCCTATGGCTACACCTTC.

The chain is built from TRBV7-9 and TRBJ2-1, with TRBD1 matching over 7 bases. Germline-derived CDR1 and CDR2 are SEHNR and FQNEAQ (reference sequence). This CDR3 contains 17 residues. The V segment lost 5 bases and the J segment 6 bases; nucleotides outside the gene matches: 16. Here the CDR3 DNA reads TGTGCCAGCAGCCTATACTTCACAGGGGACCCCATCAATGAGCAGTTCTTC. Encoded protein: CASSLYFTGDPINEQFF.

The chain employs TRBV10-2 and TRBJ2-1; 13 bases are a match to TRBD2. From germline, CDR1 is WSHSY and CDR2 SAAADI. The CDR3 extends over 19 amino acids. The ends lost 6 bases at V and 1 base at J; junction bases unmatched: 12. The CDR3 sequence: CASRPGLAGAGRSYNEQFF. Written as DNA, the CDR3 is TGCGCCAGCAGGCCCGGACTAGCGGGAGCGGGTAGATCCTACAATGAGCAGTTCTTC.

V and J are TRBV2 and TRBJ2-7; TRBD1 matches 9 bases. Trimming took 1 base from V and 6 from J; bases not matched to a gene: 4. The CDR3 has 14 residues. Germline values: CDR1 SNHLY, CDR2 FYNNEI. CDR3: CASSEETGGSEQYF. The CDR3 DNA is TGTGCCAGCAGTGAAGAGACAGGGGGTTCCGAGCAGTACTTC.

The genes are TRBV25-1 and TRBJ2-3, with 7 bases identical to TRBD1. This CDR3 spans 16 amino acids. CDR1 and CDR2 from the germline V gene are MGHDK and SYGVNS. With V trimmed by 7 bases and J by 0 bases, 10 bases remained unmatched. The CDR3 sequence is CASNPKGQASTDTQYF. The CDR3 DNA reads as TGTGCCAGCAACCCTAAAGGACAGGCTAGCACAGATACGCAGTATTTT.

This chain joins TRBV29-1 and TRBJ2-7, with D maybe TRBD2 (6 bases). Deletions cut 3 bases from V and 6 bases from J, with 18 bases between. The CDR3 has 14 amino acids. Germline CDR1 reads SQVTM; CDR2 reads ANQGSEA. In nucleotides, the CDR3 is TGCAGCGTTGAGGAGGGACGGAACACTTTCGAGCAGTACTTC. Its protein product is CSVEEGRNTFEQYF.

The chain employs TRBV7-9 and TRBJ2-1; 15 bases map to TRBD2. V dropped 5 bases and J dropped 7; count of bases not matched to a gene: 12. The CDR3 has 18 residues. CDR1 is SEHNR and CDR2 is FQNEAQ in the germline V gene (reference sequence). CDR3 bases: TGTGCCAGCAGCCGAAGGTTTCCCGGGACTAGCGGGAGGAATGAGCAGTTCTTC. As protein: CASSRRFPGTSGRNEQFF.

This clone appeared once. The germline gene is not matched at one end of the junction; a read error may be the cause. The same CDR3 is also encoded by other DNA sequences in this sample. The chain combines TRBV4-2 with TRBJ2-2; 9 nucleotides line up with TRBD1. The length of the CDR3 is 17 residues. Per the germline V gene, CDR1 is LGHNA and CDR2 is YNFKEQ. The CDR3 DNA follows: TGTGCTAGCAGCCAGACCATGACAGGGGGTTGGACCGGGGAGCTGTTTTTT. This codes for CASSQTMTGGWTGELFF.

The chain uses TRBV10-3 and TRBJ2-1; TRBD2 aligns across 10 bases. Germline assignment: CDR1 ENHRY and CDR2 SYGVKD. The CDR3 is made up of 13 amino acids. Trimming took 10 bases from V and 7 from J; bases not matched to a gene: 7. In DNA, the CDR3 is TGTGCCACCAGCGGGAGGGCTGGTAATGAGCAGTTCTTC. Amino acids: CATSGRAGNEQFF.

Only one count was recorded for this clone. The chain combines TRBV19 with TRBJ2-3, with 8 nucleotides matching TRBD1. Germline V gives CDR1 LNHDA, CDR2 SQIVND (reference sequence). V was pared by 5 bases and J by 3 bases, with 13 bases of the junction left unmatched. CDR3 length: 17 residues. CDR3 bases: TGTGCCAGTAGTGTTGCCAACAGGGGGACCAGGACAGATACGCAGTATTTT. It codes for CASSVANRGTRTDTQYF.

The chain joins TRBV28 to TRBJ2-1, with 11 positions matching TRBD1. The V gene end was trimmed by 3 bases and the J gene end by 7 bases; junction bases not matched to a gene: 20. The CDR3 contains 20 residues. CDR1 and CDR2 (germline): MDHEN, SYDVKM. CDR3 loop: CASSFWTGGVIGVSRNEQFF. In DNA form, the CDR3 reads TGTGCCAGCAGTTTTTGGACAGGGGGCGTTATCGGGGTGTCCCGTAATGAGCAGTTCTTC.

Only a few counts were recorded for this clone. The rearrangement uses TRBV15 and TRBJ2-7; 7 bases agree with TRBD1. Trimming took 0 bases from V and 7 from J; bases not matched to a gene: 9. The CDR3 spans 15 residues. The germline V gene encodes CDR1 LNHNV and CDR2 YYDKDF (reference sequence). CDR3 sequence: CATSRDAAGGREQYF. The CDR3 DNA reads as TGTGCCACCAGCAGAGATGCGGCAGGGGGTCGGGAGCAGTACTTC.

The table lists this clone with a count of one. V gene TRBV15 combines with J gene TRBJ1-5; TRBD1 aligns across 8 bases. Germline-derived CDR1 and CDR2 are LNHNV and YYDKDF (reference sequence). The CDR3 is made up of 14 amino acids. V lost 5 bases to trimming and J lost 4 bases; unmatched junction nucleotides: 4. CDR3: CATSWRQGNQPQHF. CDR3 nucleotides: TGTGCCACCAGCTGGCGACAGGGGAATCAGCCCCAGCATTTT.

The V and J genes are TRBV28 and TRBJ2-7; TRBD2 matches 10 bases. Germline V gives CDR1 MDHEN, CDR2 SYDVKM. This CDR3 has 15 residues. Losses at the gene ends were 2 bases for V and 6 bases for J; bases not matched to a gene: 7. This CDR3 is CASSLAAGGSGEQYF. For the CDR3, the DNA is TGTGCCAGCAGTTTAGCAGCGGGAGGGAGTGGCGAGCAGTACTTC. The full variable domain, completed using reference TRBV28 and TRBJ2-7, is DVKVTQSSRYLVKRTGEKVFLECVQDMDHENMFWYRQDPGLGLRLIYFSYDVKMKEKGDIPEGYSVSREKKERFSLILESASTNQTSMYLCASSLAAGGSGEQYFGPGTRLTVT.

The chain employs TRBV2 and TRBJ2-5, with D unclear. The ends were cut back, 6 bases at V and 5 bases at J, with 7 bases in the middle. This CDR3 is 11 amino acids long. Per the germline V gene, CDR1 is SNHLY and CDR2 is FYNNEI. DNA of the CDR3: TGTGCCAGCAGCCAGGATGAGACCCAGTACTTC. Translated: CASSQDETQYF.

CDR3 loop: CASSPDRGQRARASSYNEQFF. As DNA, the CDR3 is TGTGCCAGCTCACCAGACAGGGGCCAGAGGGCGCGGGCAAGCTCCTACAATGAGCAGTTCTTC. The chain has TRBV18 and TRBJ2-1, with 8 nucleotides matching TRBD1. V was clipped by 2 bases and J by 0 bases; unmatched bases: 18. Looked up from germline, CDR1 is KGHSH and CDR2 is LQKENI. The CDR3 runs 21 residues.

The CDR3 nucleotides are TGTGCCATCAGTCCGGGGGTGGCAGGGAGCTACGAGCAGTACTTC. Residues: CAISPGVAGSYEQYF. The rearrangement uses TRBV10-3 and TRBJ2-7; weak D call: TRBD2 (6 bases). The CDR3 loop spans 15 amino acids. The V gene lost 5 bases and the J gene lost 3 bases, with 17 bases spanning the gap. Germline lookup yields CDR1 ENHRY and CDR2 SYGVKD.

The chain uses TRBV19 and TRBJ2-5, with 8 nucleotides matching TRBD1. Per the germline V gene, CDR1 is LNHDA and CDR2 is SQIVND (reference sequence). Trimming removed 3 bases from V and 6 bases from J; junction bases left unmatched: 6. The CDR3 spans 14 residues. The CDR3 nucleotides read TGTGCCAGTAGTATGAGAGACAGGGGACAGACCCAGTACTTC. Amino acid sequence: CASSMRDRGQTQYF. Together with reference TRBV19 and TRBJ2-5, the CDR3 gives the full variable domain: DGGITQSPKYLFRKEGQNVTLSCEQNLNHDAMYWYRQDPGQGLRLIYYSQIVNDFQKGDIAEGYSVSREKKESFPLTVTSAQKNPTAFYLCASSMRDRGQTQYFGPGTRLLVL.